Below are 19 T cell receptor beta chains sequenced from a single sample in a study of human CD8 memory T cell subsets. Scientists made TCR beta libraries using UMI-labeled 5' RACE. TCRdb re-called the 5' RACE reads; one entry per CDR3 protein, DNA not given. The sample's table shows 15,000 to 20,000 distinct CDR3 sequences. Source material: CD8+ stem-like memory T cells (TSCM and TCM) sorted from PBMCs. Subset: stem-like memory CD8 T cells (TSTEM), CCR7+ PD-1- TIGIT-. The receptors were gathered from a human donor in good health.

The genes are TRBV25-1 and TRBJ1-1; TCRdb outputs TRBD1, but without DNA this stays unchecked. CDR1 and CDR2 (germline): MGHDK, SYGVNS. The CDR3 totals 12 residues. CDR3 region: CASRGGNTEAFF.

The chain combines TRBV4-3 with TRBJ1-6; TCRdb selects TRBD1, and the lack of DNA leaves this call unchecked. There are 16 residues in the CDR3. Germline-derived CDR1 and CDR2 are LGHNA and YSLEER. The CDR3 loop reads CASSQVYRDGNSPLHF.

The genes are TRBV27 and TRBJ2-4; the TRBD1 assignment by TCRdb is unverifiable without DNA. Germline assignment: CDR1 MNHEY and CDR2 SMNVEV (reference sequence). The CDR3 contains 15 residues. CDR3 protein: CASSPPPWDAGIQYF.

This clonotype registers medium-sized by frequency. The genes are TRBV3-1 and TRBJ1-2; TCRdb outputs TRBD1, but without DNA this stays unchecked. The CDR3 is 18 amino acids. Germline assignment: CDR1 LGHDT and CDR2 YNNKEL (reference sequence). CDR3 loop: CASSQETGLFFSNYGYTF.

The chain carries TRBV20-1 and TRBJ2-1. There are 14 residues in the CDR3. Germline-derived CDR1 and CDR2 are DFQATT and SNEGSKA (reference sequence). CDR3 residues: CSARDFGGYNEQFF.

This sequence joins TRBV28 and TRBJ1-6; the D call of TRBD1 rests on TCRdb alone, since no DNA is present to check it. Germline V gene sequence: CDR1 MDHEN, CDR2 SYDVKM. The CDR3 is 16 residues long. The CDR3 protein is CASSRQGARGNSPLHF.

The chain links TRBV12-3 or TRBV12-4 to TRBJ2-5; TCRdb outputs TRBD1, but without DNA this stays unchecked. The CDR3 runs 14 residues. CDR3 amino acids: CASSLETGQETQYF.

The V gene is TRBV28, the J gene TRBJ2-4; TCRdb gives TRBD1 as the D gene, but with no DNA this cannot be confirmed. CDR3 length: 17 residues. From germline, CDR1 is MDHEN and CDR2 SYDVKM. CDR3 region: CASSLPSTGANINIQYF.

The J gene is TRBJ1-5, the V gene TRBV28. This CDR3 is built from 14 residues. Germline V gene data show CDR1 as MDHEN and CDR2 as SYDVKM. This CDR3 reads CASSVGRAHLPQHF.

The V call is TRBV6-5, the J call TRBJ2-7; TCRdb proposes TRBD1, but this gene call is untestable without DNA. The CDR3 is 14 residues long. The germline gives CDR1 MNHEY, CDR2 SVGAGI. The CDR3 is CASSYGRGPYEQYF.

V and J are TRBV19 and TRBJ1-5; the TCRdb call, TRBD1, lacks DNA for checking. Germline CDR1 and CDR2: LNHDA and SQIVND (reference sequence). CDR3 length equals 16 residues. This chain's CDR3 is CASTTRQGGGNQPQHF.

The chain carries TRBV19 and TRBJ2-7. CDR1 and CDR2 (germline): LNHDA, SQIVND (reference sequence). There are 15 residues in the CDR3. CDR3 sequence: CASRDATGDSYEQYF.

CDR3 amino acids: CASEDLNEQFF. The chain joins TRBV25-1 to TRBJ2-1. The length of the CDR3 is 11 residues. CDR1 is MGHDK and CDR2 is SYGVNS in the germline V gene. Filled out from reference TRBV25-1 and TRBJ2-1, the complete variable domain reads EADIYQTPRYLVIGTGKKITLECSQTMGHDKMYWYQQDPGMELHLIHYSYGVNSTEKGDLSSESTVSRIRTEHFPLTLESARPSHTSQYLCASEDLNEQFFGPGTRLTVL.

V and J are TRBV27 and TRBJ2-2; the D gene TCRdb calls, TRBD1, cannot be checked with no DNA. The CDR3 length is 16 residues. From germline, CDR1 is MNHEY and CDR2 SMNVEV (reference sequence). This CDR3 reads CASTFLLMGSTGELFF.

This clonotype is labeled medium-sized (0.01 to 0.1%) based on frequency. The V and J genes are TRBV7-3 and TRBJ2-2. CDR3 length: 12 residues. Germline V gene lookup returns CDR1 SGHTA and CDR2 FQGTGA. The CDR3 loop reads CASSSDTGELFF.

The chain employs TRBV20-1 and TRBJ1-4. The CDR3 length is 17 residues. Germline lookup yields CDR1 DFQATT and CDR2 SNEGSKA (reference sequence). This CDR3 reads CSAREGGQAATNEKLFF.

CDR3 sequence reads: CASSYGQGTNQPQHF. The V gene is TRBV6-5, the J gene TRBJ1-5; TCRdb reports TRBD1, a call that lacks DNA to check it against. The CDR3 sequence is 15 residues long. Germline V lookup: CDR1 MNHEY, CDR2 SVGAGI.

This sequence joins TRBV27 and TRBJ1-1. Looked up from germline, CDR1 is MNHEY and CDR2 is SMNVEV (reference sequence). The CDR3 sequence is 12 residues long. The CDR3 reads CASSFLGTEAFF.

This clonotype is medium-sized (0.01 to 0.1%) by frequency. This CDR3 reads CSARGPSRRDSQPQHF. J is TRBJ1-5 and V is TRBV20-1. CDR3 length: 16 amino acids. Germline CDR1 DFQATT, CDR2 SNEGSKA (reference sequence).